At least ten counts were recorded for the clone carrying this T cell receptor (beta chain). The record originates from a study of patients and donors after allogeneic stem cell transplantation. TCRdb passed the RT-PCR reads through MiXCR, listing each CDR3 protein once. The table has roughly 940,000 distinct CDR3 sequences, around 17% seen once. The junction had 0 bases not matched to a gene; V was cut back by 3 bases and J by 4 bases. CDR3 length: 12 residues. This sequence originates from a human donor who was either an allogeneic HSCT recipient or a stem cell or donor lymphocyte infusion donor (not recorded which). It is not recorded whose cells these are; they may come from a transplant donor. The specimen sequenced was blood, either unsorted or a sorted T cell fraction (not recorded which). This chain connects TRBV12-3 or TRBV12-4 to TRBJ2-7, with 7 bases that match TRBD1. CDR3 region: CASSLTGYEQYF. The CDR3 DNA reads as TGTGCCAGCAGTTTGACAGGGTACGAGCAGTACTTC.